The entry below describes one T cell receptor beta chain. Its antigen is currently unknown. The sample comes from a study of cytomegalovirus exposure and HLA in healthy donors. Study-level points and caveats: A list of more than 150 TCR beta chains associated with cytomegalovirus was given.

The PCR made use of 60 Vbeta and 13 Jbeta primers. TCRdb keeps only in-frame clones here, not all; method: immunoSEQ multiplex PCR. The table lists approximately 51,000 clones. This receptor was identified in a man between 35 and 55 years old in good health and CMV-seropositive. The sequencing sample was made of PBMCs.

CDR3 nucleotides: TGTGCCAGCAGCCAAGCATCTTACAGGGGGGACACTGAAGCTTTCTTT. This gives the protein CASSQASYRGDTEAFF. The genes are TRBV4-2 and TRBJ1-1; 8 bases are shared with TRBD1. This CDR3 has 16 residues. Germline V CDR1 and CDR2: LGHNA, YNFKEQ. V was pared by 1 base and J by 3 bases, with 7 bases of the junction left unmatched.